This TCR beta chain is from a study of T cells expressing NK-cell markers. On the study more broadly: Researchers got TCR beta repertoires out of sorted CD3+CD56+NKG2C+, CD3+CD56+NKG2C- and CD3+CD56-NKG2C+ T cells.

The length of the CDR3 is 13 residues. Germline values: CDR1 MNHEY, CDR2 SVGEGT. General study results and limits: These same clonotypes (in a few donors) also led the CD3+CD56-NKG2C+ fraction.

TCRdb reanalyzed the 5' RACE reads, giving one entry per CDR3 protein sequence and no DNA. This listing includes some 500,000 distinct CDR3 sequences. Concerning this clonotype: Its antigen remains unknown.

The receptor was derived from a woman in her 50s in good health. Source material: blood T cells: a sorted CD56 or NKG2C T cell subset, CD4+ or CD8+ T cells, or bulk PBMC T cells (not recorded which). This chain links TRBV6-2 or TRBV6-3 with TRBJ2-1. Here the CDR3 reads CASSYSNRDEQFF.